One sample yielded the 2 T cell receptor beta chains listed below, sequenced in a study of cytomegalovirus exposure and HLA in healthy donors. PCR employed 60 Vbeta and 13 Jbeta primers. The protocol was immunoSEQ multiplex PCR, while the TCRdb copy is restricted to in-frame clones and leaves out a portion. The data show under 150,000 clones, 81% seen once. Input material: PBMCs. These receptors were taken from a man younger than 35 in good health and CMV-seronegative.

This chain joins TRBV5-4 and TRBJ1-2; 8 bases are shared with TRBD1. Per germline, CDR1 SGHNT and CDR2 YYREEE (reference sequence). The ends lost 4 bases at V and 4 bases at J; junction bases unmatched: 12. This CDR3 comprises 16 residues. The CDR3 loop is CASSRKQGAFSYGYTF. The CDR3 nucleotides read TGTGCCAGCAGCAGGAAGCAGGGGGCTTTTAGCTATGGCTACACCTTC.

V usage is TRBV7-3 and J usage is TRBJ2-7, with D possibly TRBD2 on 5 matching bases. Germline CDR1 and CDR2: SGHTA and FQGTGA. The V gene lost 2 bases and the J gene lost 3 bases, with 11 bases spanning the gap. This CDR3 comprises 14 residues. Here the CDR3 DNA reads TGTGCCAGCAGCTTACTACCCGGGAACTACGAGCAGTACTTC. Residues: CASSLLPGNYEQYF.